What follows are 18 T cell receptor beta chains derived from one specimen sequenced in a study of T cell repertoires in cytomegalovirus infection (dated by TCRdb to between 2018 and 2021). Their cognate antigens are unknown. TCRdb lists the instrument as Illumina HiSeq 1500. Clones were called with MiXCR by TCRdb after fastp trimmed the public reads at Q25, and only in-frame beta chains were retained. Rows are unified per CDR3 protein, each entry keeping the most common DNA and genes. The sample data list around 750,000 distinct CDR3 sequences, and over 25% of these were observed just once. The ten largest clonotypes hold under 15% of the sample. Sample treatment or condition, as interpreted from the label and publication: in vitro stimulation with specific CMV peptide epitopes to enrich CMV-specific T cells. Sequences were derived from cultured CD8+ T cells from PBMCs, sampled from culture after CMV antigen stimulation. These receptors all stem from a human donor in good health (CMV status not recorded). Some clones in this sample may be carry-over from other donors' samples.

The J gene is TRBJ1-2, the V gene TRBV7-4; D not resolved. V was shortened by 5 bases and J by 4 bases, with 11 bases between the two germline ends. The CDR3 is 13 residues long. The germline CDR1 and CDR2 sequences are SGHVT and SQSDAQ. The CDR3 spells CASSAPGTYGYTF. CDR3 nucleotide sequence: TGTGCCAGCAGCGCACCGGGAACCTATGGCTACACCTTC. Variable domain in full (rest from reference TRBV7-4 and TRBJ1-2): GAGVSQSPRYKVAKRGRDVALRCDSISGHVTLYWYRQTLGQGSEVLTYSQSDAQRDKSGRPSGRFSAERPERSVSTLKIQRTEQGDSAVYLCASSAPGTYGYTFGSGTRLTVV.

This clonotype has only a few counts. The chain employs TRBV6-1 and TRBJ1-1, with D possibly being TRBD1 (5 bases). V lost 4 bases to trimming and J lost 5 bases, with 17 bases between them. The germline V gene encodes CDR1 MNHNS and CDR2 SASEGT. The CDR3 loop spans 15 amino acids. This CDR3 is CASSVWGLRGTEAFF. CDR3 coding DNA: TGTGCCAGCAGTGTGTGGGGACTCCGGGGGACTGAAGCTTTCTTT.

This clonotype has only a few counts. The V gene is TRBV6-5, the J gene TRBJ1-2; no firm D call. Germline V gene lookup returns CDR1 MNHEY and CDR2 SVGAGI. The CDR3 consists of 14 residues. Trimming cost V 0 bases and J 8 bases, with 13 bases left between them. The CDR3, as DNA: TGTGCCAGCAGTTACTCGCCCTCCAAGTACGGCTACACCTTC. It codes for CASSYSPSKYGYTF.

This chain joins TRBV7-2 and TRBJ2-2; 9 positions match TRBD1. Trimming removed 5 bases from V and 5 bases from J; junction bases left unmatched: 9. CDR3 length: 16 residues. Germline assignment: CDR1 SGHTA and CDR2 FQGNSA. CDR3: CASSPPGQGLTGELFF. CDR3 coding DNA: TGTGCCAGCAGCCCTCCGGGACAGGGATTGACCGGGGAGCTGTTTTTT.

The count of this clonotype is one. The chain couples TRBV7-4 to TRBJ1-5; TRBD1 agrees at 8 bases. In germline, CDR1 is SGHVT, CDR2 SQSDAQ. This CDR3 spans 15 amino acids. Trimming removed 5 bases from V and 3 bases from J; junction bases left unmatched: 6. The CDR3 reads CASSRRGQDNQPQHF. DNA for the CDR3: TGTGCCAGCAGCCGTCGGGGACAGGACAATCAGCCCCAGCATTTT.

The chain combines TRBV6-5 with TRBJ2-5, with a weak D call TRBD2 (5 bases). CDR1 is MNHEY, CDR2 SVGAGI, per germline. Trimming cost V 6 bases and J 5 bases, with 19 bases left between them. This CDR3 region has 15 residues. The CDR3 DNA is TGTGCCAGCAGACCGGACTTTCCAAACTGGGAGACCCAGTACTTC. Encoded protein: CASRPDFPNWETQYF.

This clonotype turned up a few times. The rearrangement links TRBV28 to TRBJ1-4; D is unresolved. Germline loops: CDR1 MDHEN, CDR2 SYDVKM. This CDR3 contains 14 residues. V was pared by 3 bases and J by 8 bases, with 13 bases between. This chain's CDR3 is CASSFDNSGEKLFF. The CDR3 coding sequence is TGTGCCAGCAGTTTTGATAACTCCGGGGAAAAACTGTTTTTT.

This clonotype appeared a few times. This sequence joins TRBV7-9 and TRBJ2-1; 7 nucleotides match TRBD1. This CDR3 spans 17 amino acids. The germline gives CDR1 SEHNR, CDR2 FQNEAQ (reference sequence). V shed 1 base, J shed 8 bases, and the junction held 14 bases outside the gene matches. The CDR3 DNA follows: TGTGCCAGCAGCTTAGAGACGTGGCAGGGGGTTGCCGATGAGCAGTTCTTC. Residues: CASSLETWQGVADEQFF. Together with reference TRBV7-9 and TRBJ2-1, the CDR3 gives the full variable domain: DTGVSQNPRHKITKRGQNVTFRCDPISEHNRLYWYRQTLGQGPEFLTYFQNEAQLEKSRLLSDRFSAERPKGSFSTLEIQRTEQGDSAMYLCASSLETWQGVADEQFFGPGTRLTVL.

Concerning this clonotype: This CDR3 is missing its conserved last phenylalanine or tryptophan, likely due to a read error. This chain connects TRBV27 to TRBJ2-1, with D possibly TRBD2 on 6 matching bases. The CDR3 runs 17 residues. The germline V and J ends were trimmed by 5 bases and 2 bases, with 19 bases remaining between them. Germline V CDR1 and CDR2: MNHEY, SMNVEV (reference sequence). The CDR3 spells CASSPGGTVGPYNEQFC. CDR3 nucleotide sequence: TGTGCCAGCAGTCCCGGGGGTACCGTGGGCCCCTACAATGAGCAGTTCTGC.

In regard to this clonotype: One base away lies a much larger clone, so this may be a sequencing read error. This chain uses TRBV12-5 with TRBJ2-2; D uncertain. Germline CDR1 is LGHNT and CDR2 is FRNRAP. V dropped 0 bases and J dropped 5 bases, with 7 bases sitting between them. This CDR3 spans 14 amino acids. CDR3 coding DNA: TGTGCTAGTGGTTTGGTAGCGAGGACCGGGGAGCTGTTTTTT. This codes for CASGLVARTGELFF.

This clonotype was seen repeatedly, ten times or more. The chain joins TRBV5-6 to TRBJ2-3; D is possibly TRBD1 or TRBD2 (5 bases each). CDR1 and CDR2 (germline): SGHDT, YYEEEE. V shed 3 bases and J shed 5 bases, with 22 bases lying between them. This CDR3 has 17 amino acids. CDR3 sequence: CASSYTGPPIQLDTQYF. CDR3 in DNA: TGTGCCAGCAGCTATACGGGACCACCGATCCAGCTAGATACGCAGTATTTT.

The J gene is TRBJ1-2, the V gene TRBV6-2 or TRBV6-3; D might be TRBD1 (6 bases). V was shortened by 0 bases and J by 2 bases, with 13 bases between the two germline ends. The CDR3 totals 16 residues. Germline-derived CDR1 and CDR2 are MNHEY and SVGEGT. The CDR3 spells CASSYSTWDTNYGYTF. CDR3 nucleotides: TGTGCCAGCAGTTACTCCACGTGGGACACCAACTATGGCTACACCTTC.

The chain joins TRBV5-5 to TRBJ1-5; the D is unclear. Trimming shortened V by 0 bases and J by 6 bases, and 7 bases separated the two germline ends. Germline loops: CDR1 SGHKS, CDR2 YYEKEE (reference sequence). This CDR3 region has 13 residues. CDR3 sequence (DNA): TGTGCCAGCAGCTTGGTTCCAACTCAGCCCCAGCATTTT. It is translated as CASSLVPTQPQHF. The full variable domain, completed using reference TRBV5-5 and TRBJ1-5, is DAGVTQSPTHLIKTRGQQVTLRCSPISGHKSVSWYQQVLGQGPQFIFQYYEKEERGRGNFPDRFSARQFPNYSSELNVNALLLGDSALYLCASSLVPTQPQHFGDGTRLSIL.

The genes are TRBV20-1 and TRBJ1-1; D might be TRBD1 (6 bases). In germline, CDR1 is DFQATT, CDR2 SNEGSKA (reference sequence). The ends were cut back, 6 bases at V and 1 base at J, with 6 bases in the middle. The CDR3 length is 11 residues. This chain's CDR3 is CSARGNTEAFF. CDR3 coding DNA: TGCAGTGCCAGGGGGAACACTGAAGCTTTCTTT.

This clonotype was found many times. This rearrangement joins TRBV7-6 to TRBJ1-2; D uncertain. Germline loops: CDR1 SGHVS, CDR2 FNYEAQ. Deletions cut 5 bases from V and 5 bases from J, with 18 bases between. The CDR3 has 15 amino acids. In DNA form, the CDR3 reads TGTGCCAGCAGCCCCATCCCCGGCAAGGAGTATGGCTACACCTTC. Its translation is CASSPIPGKEYGYTF.

This clonotype was picked up a small number of times. This sequence joins TRBV7-6 and TRBJ2-2; the D gene is possibly TRBD2 (5 bases). V lost 5 bases and J 1 base, leaving 14 bases between the germline ends. The CDR3 has 16 residues. Germline lookup yields CDR1 SGHVS and CDR2 FNYEAQ. DNA of the CDR3: TGTGCCAGCAGCCCTGGAGAGGGCGTGAACACCGGGGAGCTGTTTTTT. This codes for CASSPGEGVNTGELFF.

This clonotype was counted many times. The V gene is TRBV7-9, the J gene TRBJ1-5; D is perhaps TRBD1 (5 bases). Per germline, CDR1 SEHNR and CDR2 FQNEAQ (reference sequence). This CDR3 spans 17 amino acids. V was shortened by 4 bases and J by 1 base, with 17 bases between the two germline ends. CDR3 loop: CASSSPGASGSNQPQHF. The CDR3 DNA sequence: TGTGCCAGCAGCTCCCCCGGGGCCTCAGGGAGCAATCAGCCCCAGCATTTT.

This chain uses TRBV10-3 with TRBJ2-2; 12 bases are shared with TRBD2. Losses at the gene ends were 8 bases for V and 4 bases for J; bases not matched to a gene: 8. Germline CDR1 and CDR2: ENHRY and SYGVKD. This CDR3 has 16 amino acids. CDR3 protein: CAIGTTSGGGTGELFF. The CDR3 region has the DNA TGTGCCATCGGGACGACTAGCGGGGGAGGCACCGGGGAGCTGTTTTTT.